These T cell receptor beta chains were read from a single sample in a study of blood T cell repertoires in COVID-19. Only in-frame clones appear in the TCRdb table, and some are missing; sequencing was by immunoSEQ multiplex PCR. This table has about 260,000 clones, around 90% appearing once. Sequences were obtained from peripheral blood. The source of these receptors is a woman in her 40s with acute or convalescent COVID-19. The CDR3 runs from the conserved cysteine through the conserved F or W. A D gene is named only where the DNA matches it firmly. Part of the rows lack a size; the others show once, few, many or a class for expanded clones.

clone_size	v_call	d_call	j_call	cdr3_nt	cdr3_aa
.	TRBV19	.	TRBJ2-5	TGTGCCAGTAGTATGAGGAGACGCGGAGAGAAGACCCAGTACTTC	CASSMRRRGEKTQYF
.	TRBV9	TRBD2	TRBJ2-3	TGTGCCAGCAGCCCTCGTCTAGCGGGGGGGGATCCGCAGTATTTT	CASSPRLAGGDPQYF
.	TRBV4-1	.	TRBJ2-3	TGCGCCAGCAGCCAAGAGGGTCAGCGCCTCACAGATACGCAGTATTTT	CASSQEGQRLTDTQYF
.	TRBV15	TRBD1	TRBJ1-2	TGTGCCACCAGCAGTACAGGGGTTAACTATGGCTACACCTTC	CATSSTGVNYGYTF
.	TRBV24-1	.	TRBJ1-5	TGTGCCACCAGTGACCGAGCCGGGACAATGAATCAGCCCCAGCATTTT	CATSDRAGTMNQPQHF
.	TRBV19	.	TRBJ1-1	TGTGCCAGTAGTCCGGGACATTGGGTGCTGAACACTGAAGCTTTCTTT	CASSPGHWVLNTEAFF
.	TRBV3-1/TRBV3-2	.	TRBJ1-6	TGTGCCAGCAGCCAGGGGGCTTATTCACCCCTCCACTTT	CASSQGAYSPLHF
.	TRBV4-1	TRBD1	TRBJ2-3	TGCGCCAGCAGCCAAAAATGGACAGGGCCAGATACGCAGTATTTT	CASSQKWTGPDTQYF
.	TRBV2	.	TRBJ2-5	TGTGCCAGCAGTGAAAGAAGCAGGGTGGAGACCCAGTACTTC	CASSERSRVETQYF
.	TRBV7-8	.	TRBJ1-1	TGTGCCAGCAGCTTAACAGGGCCCACTGAAGCTTTCTTT	CASSLTGPTEAFF
.	TRBV21-1	.	TRBJ2-5	TGTGCCAGCAGCATCGACAGGAGACAGGGGACCCAAGAGACCCAGTACTTC	CASSIDRRQGTQETQYF
.	TRBV5-1	.	TRBJ1-2	TGCGCCAGCAGCTTGGATCGGGGCTATGGCTACACCTTC	CASSLDRGYGYTF
.	TRBV9	.	TRBJ1-1	TGTGCCAGCAGCGTAGCCACGGGGGGTTTGAGCACTGAAGCTTTCTTT	CASSVATGGLSTEAFF
.	TRBV6-6	TRBD1	TRBJ1-1	TGTGCCAGCAGTTCAGCTCCGGGACAGAAGAACACTGAAGCTTTCTTT	CASSSAPGQKNTEAFF
.	TRBV7-9	TRBD1	TRBJ1-1	TGTGCCAGCAGCCCGGGGGACAGGTTTGGCTCTGAAGCTTTCTTT	CASSPGDRFGSEAFF
.	TRBV27	TRBD1	TRBJ1-5	TGTGCCAGCAGCGACCGGGACAGCGGGAATCAGCCCCAGCATTTT	CASSDRDSGNQPQHF
.	TRBV19	TRBD1	TRBJ1-5	TGTGCCAGTAGCCGGGACAGCGCTTCCAATCAGCCCCAGCATTTT	CASSRDSASNQPQHF
.	TRBV10-3	TRBD1	TRBJ2-1	TGTGCCATCAGTGCAGTTGGGACAGGAAACAATGAGCAGTTCTTC	CAISAVGTGNNEQFF
.	TRBV15	TRBD1	TRBJ1-2	TGTGCCACCAGCAGAGAGACAGGGACCTATGGCTACACCTTC	CATSRETGTYGYTF
.	TRBV7-8	TRBD2	TRBJ2-1	TGTGCCAGCAGCCTGACTTCGAGCTACGCGGGGGGGTACAATGAGCAGTTCTTC	CASSLTSSYAGGYNEQFF
.	TRBV19	.	TRBJ1-2	TGTGCCAGTAGTATGGGCAGCCGTAACTATGGCTACACCTTC	CASSMGSRNYGYTF
.	TRBV24-1	TRBD2	TRBJ2-1	TGTGCCACCAGTCGTAGCGGGGGGGAGGATGAGCAGTTCTTC	CATSRSGGEDEQFF
.	TRBV4-1	TRBD1	TRBJ1-2	TGCGCCAGCAGCAAAGCCTACGGGACAGCTAACTATGGCTACACCTTC	CASSKAYGTANYGYTF
.	TRBV7-9	.	TRBJ1-1	TGTGCCAGCAGCTCAACAGGCTGGAACACTGAAGCTTTCTTT	CASSSTGWNTEAFF
.	TRBV6-5	.	TRBJ1-1	TGTGCCAGCAGCCTATTCACAGGGATTGTTGAAGCTTTCTTT	CASSLFTGIVEAFF
.	TRBV6-5	TRBD2	TRBJ2-1	TGTGCCACTAGCGGGGCTAGTTACAATGAGCAGTTCTTC	CATSGASYNEQFF
.	TRBV6-4	.	TRBJ1-6	TGTGCCAGCAGTCGGGACATATATTCACCCCTCCACTTT	CASSRDIYSPLHF
.	TRBV9	.	TRBJ2-1	TGTGCCAGCAGCGTAGAGCTTACCTCCTACAATGAGCAGTTCTTC	CASSVELTSYNEQFF
.	TRBV27	.	TRBJ1-1	TGTGCCAGCAGTTTATTTTGGGGCGACACTGAAGCTTTCTTT	CASSLFWGDTEAFF
.	TRBV5-6	.	TRBJ1-4	TGTGCCAGCAGCTTGGCCGCGGGGGTGCGGAATAATGAAAAACTGTTTTTT	CASSLAAGVRNNEKLFF
once	TRBV18	TRBD1	TRBJ1-4	TGTGCCAGCTCACCACCGGAAAAGAGGACAGGGAGAGAAAAACTGTTTTTT	CASSPPEKRTGREKLFF
.	TRBV5-4	.	TRBJ1-4	TGTGCCAGCAGCTCGAAGGGAGGGGGGGATGAAAAACTGTTTTTT	CASSSKGGGDEKLFF
.	TRBV10-3	TRBD1	TRBJ1-3	TGTGCCATCAGTGACTCGGGGACAGTCTCTGGAAACACCATATATTTT	CAISDSGTVSGNTIYF
.	TRBV24-1	.	TRBJ1-3	TGTGCCACCAGTGATTTGGGAGGGGTAGAAGGAAACACCATATATTTT	CATSDLGGVEGNTIYF
.	TRBV19	TRBD1	TRBJ1-2	TGTGCCAGTAATCCGACAGGGGGACGAGGCTACACCTTC	CASNPTGGRGYTF
few	TRBV4-2	.	TRBJ1-2	TGTGCCAGCAGCCAGCTAACGGGCTATGGCTACACCTTC	CASSQLTGYGYTF
.	TRBV6-1	TRBD2	TRBJ2-1	TGTGCCAGCAGTGATATAGCGGGGGGGCACAATGAGCAGTTCTTC	CASSDIAGGHNEQFF
.	TRBV3-1/TRBV3-2	.	TRBJ2-3	TGTGCCAGCAGCCGCAGCGAATATAGCACAGATACGCAGTATTTT	CASSRSEYSTDTQYF
.	TRBV27	.	TRBJ1-5	TGTGCCAGCAGTTTATACCAGGGCACTCAGCCCCAGCATTTT	CASSLYQGTQPQHF
once	TRBV10-3	TRBD2	TRBJ2-1	TGTGCCATCAGGGCCAGCGGGGGGGCCTACAATGAGCAGTTCTTC	CAIRASGGAYNEQFF
.	TRBV30	.	TRBJ1-2	TGTGCCTGGAGTTTGGCATATGGCTACACCTTC	CAWSLAYGYTF
.	TRBV5-5	.	TRBJ1-3	TGTGCCAGCAGCGTCGGGACACTGGGAAACACCATATATTTT	CASSVGTLGNTIYF
.	TRBV30	TRBD1	TRBJ1-1	TGTGCCCGAGGGGGCGGAGGGCCTGAAGCTTTCTTT	CARGGGGPEAFF
.	TRBV11-2	.	TRBJ1-5	TGTGCCAGCAGCTTAGTTGGTTCGGGGCCCCAGCATTTT	CASSLVGSGPQHF
.	TRBV15	TRBD1	TRBJ2-1	TGTGCCACCAGCAGAGATATGACAGGGGGATCCTACAATGAGCAGTTCTTC	CATSRDMTGGSYNEQFF
.	TRBV6-5	TRBD1	TRBJ2-5	TGTGCCAGCAGTAGACAGGGACAAGAGACCCAGTACTTC	CASSRQGQETQYF
.	TRBV27	TRBD1	TRBJ1-2	TGTGCCAGCACCTCGGGACAGGGGGGCTTCTTTGGCTACACCTTC	CASTSGQGGFFGYTF
.	TRBV11-2	.	TRBJ1-1	TGTGCCAGCAGCTTAGTACTGGGCGCGCACACTGAAGCTTTCTTT	CASSLVLGAHTEAFF
.	TRBV19	.	TRBJ2-2	TGTGCCAGTAGTATAGGAGGGTCCGGGGAGCTGTTTTTT	CASSIGGSGELFF
once	TRBV7-9	TRBD1	TRBJ1-2	TGTGCCAGCAGCTGGGGACAGGGCGATAGGGATGGCTACACCTTC	CASSWGQGDRDGYTF
few	TRBV7-2	TRBD1	TRBJ1-2	TGTGCCAGCAGCCCCCCGGGACAGAGAGGCTACACCTTC	CASSPPGQRGYTF
few	TRBV7-9	.	TRBJ1-2	TGTGCCAGCAGCTCGCAGACAGCGCCCAACTATGGCTACACCTTC	CASSSQTAPNYGYTF
few	TRBV7-2	.	TRBJ1-1	TGTGCCAGCAGCCCAGGGCCCGGGACAAGGAAAGCTTTCTTT	CASSPGPGTRKAFF
once	TRBV6-5	TRBD2	TRBJ2-1	TGTGCCAGCTCACGGGGGGGCTCCTACAATGAGCAGTTCTTC	CASSRGGSYNEQFF
.	TRBV5-1	TRBD2	TRBJ2-3	TGCGCCAGCAGCTTGGAGAGGGGACTAGGGAGTTTCTGGGGCGCAGATACGCAGTATTTT	CASSLERGLGSFWGADTQYF
.	TRBV3-1/TRBV3-2	.	TRBJ2-4	TGTGCCAGCAGTCGGACTACCGATATAGCCAAAAACATTCAGTACTTC	CASSRTTDIAKNIQYF
.	TRBV5-4	TRBD1	TRBJ2-6	TGTGCCAGCAGCCTAGGACAGGTGATGTCTGGGGCCAACGTCCTGACTTTC	CASSLGQVMSGANVLTF
.	TRBV3-1/TRBV3-2	.	TRBJ2-1	TGTGCCAGCAGCCAAGATTCTAGGGGGGGGAGTTACAATGAGCAGTTCTTC	CASSQDSRGGSYNEQFF
.	TRBV27	.	TRBJ1-2	TGTGCCAGCAGTTCCACCCCCCCCAACGTCTGGCCTAACTATGGCTACACCTTC	CASSSTPPNVWPNYGYTF